The rows below give T cell receptor beta chains drawn from one sample of a study of T-cell reconstitution after alpha-beta-depleted transplantation in children. Using its own MiXCR run on the PCR reads, TCRdb lists one record per CDR3 protein. The sample shows approximately 630,000 distinct CDR3 sequences, roughly 13% of them seen only once. The source was PBMCs, collected before TCRalphabeta/CD19-depleted stem cell transplant. These TCRs come from a girl aged 2-15 years with congenital amegakaryocytic thrombocytopenia, due to receive a stem cell transplant. Each CDR3 is given with its conserved first and last residue. The D gene is left open where the match is weak. The listing skips clone size in some rows; elsewhere it reads once, few, many or a size class.

CDR3aa: CASSPRQGPSNTGELFF
CDR3nt: TGTGCCAGCAGTCCCCGACAGGGGCCTTCGAACACCGGGGAGCTGTTTTTT
abundance: .
len: 17
d_gene: TRBD1
j_gene: TRBJ2-2
v_gene: TRBV6-1

CDR3aa: CASCGTQYF
CDR3nt: TGTGCCTCTTGTGGGACCCAGTACTTC
abundance: .
len: 9
d_gene: .
j_gene: TRBJ2-5
v_gene: TRBV12-3/TRBV12-4

CDR3aa: CASSYRVRISYRLVVENTEAFF
CDR3nt: TGTGCCAGCAGTTACAGGGTTCGGATTAGTTACAGGCTAGTGGTGGAGAACACTGAAGCTTTCTTT
abundance: few
len: 22
d_gene: .
j_gene: TRBJ1-1
v_gene: TRBV6-2/TRBV6-3

CDR3aa: CASSLEAGRTDTQYF
CDR3nt: TGCGCCAGCAGCTTGGAAGCAGGGAGGACAGATACGCAGTATTTT
abundance: many
len: 15
d_gene: .
j_gene: TRBJ2-3
v_gene: TRBV5-1

CDR3aa: CASSQASMDTQYF
CDR3nt: TGTGCCAGCAGCCAAGCGTCGATGGATACGCAGTATTTT
abundance: .
len: 13
d_gene: .
j_gene: TRBJ2-3
v_gene: TRBV7-2

CDR3aa: CASSLARDGNYGYTF
CDR3nt: TGCGCCAGCAGCTTGGCCAGGGATGGTAACTATGGCTACACCTTC
abundance: many
len: 15
d_gene: .
j_gene: TRBJ1-2
v_gene: TRBV5-1

CDR3aa: CASKVPHRDSTDTQYF
CDR3nt: TGTGCCAGCAAAGTTCCACACAGGGATAGCACAGATACGCAGTATTTT
abundance: many
len: 16
d_gene: .
j_gene: TRBJ2-3
v_gene: TRBV28

CDR3aa: CASSVSPGEADTQYF
CDR3nt: TGCGCCAGCAGCGTGTCCCCGGGAGAGGCAGATACGCAGTATTTT
abundance: many
len: 15
d_gene: .
j_gene: TRBJ2-3
v_gene: TRBV5-1

CDR3aa: CSARVLSGTSGSTQYF
CDR3nt: TGCAGTGCTAGAGTGCTTTCCGGGACTAGCGGTAGCACCCAGTACTTC
abundance: few
len: 16
d_gene: TRBD2
j_gene: TRBJ2-5
v_gene: TRBV20-1

CDR3aa: CAISDTGGNSPLHF
CDR3nt: TGTGCCATCAGTGATACAGGGGGCAATTCACCCCTCCACTTT
abundance: many
len: 14
d_gene: TRBD1
j_gene: TRBJ1-6
v_gene: TRBV10-3

CDR3aa: CASSPTQGEQYF
CDR3nt: TGTGCCAGCTCACCTACTCAAGGAGAGCAGTACTTC
abundance: .
len: 12
d_gene: .
j_gene: TRBJ2-7
v_gene: TRBV18

CDR3aa: CASSVGTQPELFF
CDR3nt: TGTGCCAGCAGCGTAGGCACCCAGCCTGAGCTGTTTTTT
abundance: few
len: 13
d_gene: .
j_gene: TRBJ2-2
v_gene: TRBV9

CDR3aa: CASSPGSVRLGDQYF
CDR3nt: TGTGCCAGCAGCCCTGGGAGTGTACGCCTGGGGGACCAGTACTTC
abundance: few
len: 15
d_gene: .
j_gene: TRBJ2-5
v_gene: TRBV7-9

CDR3aa: CASSPRGMSKTQYF
CDR3nt: TGTGCCAGCAGTCCGCGCGGTATGTCGAAGACCCAGTACTTC
abundance: .
len: 14
d_gene: .
j_gene: TRBJ2-5
v_gene: TRBV28

CDR3aa: CASSFGAAYYNEQFF
CDR3nt: TGTGCCAGCAGCTTTGGGGCGGCCTACTACAATGAGCAGTTCTTC
abundance: few
len: 15
d_gene: .
j_gene: TRBJ2-1
v_gene: TRBV11-3

CDR3aa: CASTFQGQPQHF
CDR3nt: TGTGCCAGCACCTTCCAGGGGCAGCCCCAGCATTTT
abundance: .
len: 12
d_gene: .
j_gene: TRBJ1-5
v_gene: TRBV28

CDR3aa: CASSLDAFPGLELEQFF
CDR3nt: TGCGCCAGCAGCTTGGACGCCTTTCCGGGGCTGGAACTTGAGCAGTTCTTC
abundance: many
len: 17
d_gene: .
j_gene: TRBJ2-1
v_gene: TRBV5-1

CDR3aa: CASSSGLAGIQYF
CDR3nt: TGCGCCAGCAGCTCGGGACTAGCGGGAATTCAGTACTTC
abundance: many
len: 13
d_gene: TRBD2
j_gene: TRBJ2-4
v_gene: TRBV5-1

CDR3aa: CSVNIGGGMETQYF
CDR3nt: TGCAGCGTCAATATTGGGGGTGGTATGGAGACCCAGTACTTC
abundance: many
len: 14
d_gene: .
j_gene: TRBJ2-5
v_gene: TRBV29-1

CDR3aa: CASSSGSGPHNEQFF
CDR3nt: TGTGCCAGCAGTTCGGGGAGCGGGCCACACAATGAGCAGTTCTTC
abundance: few
len: 15
d_gene: .
j_gene: TRBJ2-1
v_gene: TRBV6-2/TRBV6-3

CDR3aa: CSVEYTPYNEQFF
CDR3nt: TGCAGCGTTGAATATACCCCTTACAATGAGCAGTTCTTC
abundance: many
len: 13
d_gene: .
j_gene: TRBJ2-1
v_gene: TRBV29-1

CDR3aa: CASSVRRLYEQYF
CDR3nt: TGTGCCAGCAGTGTTCGCCGTCTTTACGAGCAGTACTTC
abundance: many
len: 13
d_gene: .
j_gene: TRBJ2-7
v_gene: TRBV27

CDR3aa: CASRWDGSYEQYF
CDR3nt: TGTGCCAGCAGATGGGACGGATCCTACGAGCAGTACTTC
abundance: many
len: 13
d_gene: .
j_gene: TRBJ2-7
v_gene: TRBV6-1

CDR3aa: CASTKSSTDTQYF
CDR3nt: TGTGCCAGCACAAAATCTAGCACAGATACGCAGTATTTT
abundance: many
len: 13
d_gene: .
j_gene: TRBJ2-3
v_gene: TRBV6-1

CDR3aa: CASSPSGRYGQYF
CDR3nt: TGCGCCAGCAGCCCAAGCGGACGCTACGGCCAGTACTTC
abundance: few
len: 13
d_gene: .
j_gene: TRBJ2-4
v_gene: TRBV5-1

CDR3aa: CSVKETSGTYEQYF
CDR3nt: TGCAGCGTCAAAGAGACCTCCGGGACCTACGAGCAGTACTTC
abundance: many
len: 14
d_gene: .
j_gene: TRBJ2-7
v_gene: TRBV29-1

CDR3aa: CASKNNEQFF
CDR3nt: TGTGCCAGCAAAAACAATGAGCAGTTCTTC
abundance: many
len: 10
d_gene: .
j_gene: TRBJ2-1
v_gene: TRBV12-3/TRBV12-4

CDR3aa: CASSQGAGSETGELFF
CDR3nt: TGTGCCAGCAGCCAAGGGGCGGGGTCCGAGACCGGGGAGCTGTTTTTT
abundance: .
len: 16
d_gene: .
j_gene: TRBJ2-2
v_gene: TRBV4-2

CDR3aa: CSVSSGGSPYEQYF
CDR3nt: TGCAGCGTAAGTTCCGGGGGCTCCCCTTACGAGCAGTACTTC
abundance: many
len: 14
d_gene: .
j_gene: TRBJ2-7
v_gene: TRBV29-1

CDR3aa: CASSPRPGELFF
CDR3nt: TGTGCCAGCAGTCCCCGGCCCGGGGAGCTGTTTTTT
abundance: many
len: 12
d_gene: .
j_gene: TRBJ2-2
v_gene: TRBV12-3/TRBV12-4

CDR3aa: CASSQVDRGYEQYF
CDR3nt: TGTGCCAGCTCCCAGGTGGACAGGGGCTACGAGCAGTACTTC
abundance: few
len: 14
d_gene: TRBD1
j_gene: TRBJ2-7
v_gene: TRBV18

CDR3aa: CASSPGEKQQFF
CDR3nt: TGTGCCAGCTCACCCGGGGAGAAACAGCAGTTCTTC
abundance: few
len: 12
d_gene: .
j_gene: TRBJ2-1
v_gene: TRBV18

CDR3aa: CSAARRSYNEQFF
CDR3nt: TGCAGTGCCGCTCGCCGCTCCTACAATGAGCAGTTCTTC
abundance: few
len: 13
d_gene: .
j_gene: TRBJ2-1
v_gene: TRBV20-1

CDR3aa: CSVPLAGMGETQYF
CDR3nt: TGCAGCGTTCCGCTAGCGGGAATGGGAGAGACCCAGTACTTC
abundance: .
len: 14
d_gene: TRBD2
j_gene: TRBJ2-5
v_gene: TRBV29-1

CDR3aa: CASSLVYPGTGNQPQHF
CDR3nt: TGTGCCAGCAGCTTAGTTTACCCCGGGACAGGGAATCAGCCCCAGCATTTT
abundance: few
len: 17
d_gene: TRBD1
j_gene: TRBJ1-5
v_gene: TRBV7-2

CDR3aa: CASRQTIQSNEQFF
CDR3nt: TGTGCCAGCAGGCAGACTATCCAAAGTAATGAGCAGTTCTTC
abundance: many
len: 14
d_gene: .
j_gene: TRBJ2-1
v_gene: TRBV7-2

CDR3aa: CASYSGGTDTQYF
CDR3nt: TGTGCCAGCTATAGCGGCGGCACAGATACGCAGTATTTT
abundance: few
len: 13
d_gene: .
j_gene: TRBJ2-3
v_gene: TRBV27

CDR3aa: CASSLREGNSPLHF
CDR3nt: TGCGCCAGCAGCTTGAGGGAGGGGAATTCACCCCTCCACTTT
abundance: .
len: 14
d_gene: .
j_gene: TRBJ1-6
v_gene: TRBV5-1

CDR3aa: CSGQRAGNGYTF
CDR3nt: TGCAGCGGCCAGAGGGCCGGGAATGGCTACACCTTC
abundance: many
len: 12
d_gene: .
j_gene: TRBJ1-2
v_gene: TRBV29-1

CDR3aa: CSARDQIGGAFF
CDR3nt: TGCAGTGCTAGAGACCAAATTGGGGGAGCTTTCTTT
abundance: many
len: 12
d_gene: .
j_gene: TRBJ1-1
v_gene: TRBV20-1

CDR3aa: CASSQDPSRERGELFF
CDR3nt: TGTGCCAGCAGCCAAGATCCGTCTAGAGAGAGGGGGGAGCTGTTTTTT
abundance: .
len: 16
d_gene: .
j_gene: TRBJ2-2
v_gene: TRBV3-1

CDR3aa: CSAIKSSYNEQFF
CDR3nt: TGCAGTGCTATTAAGAGCTCCTACAATGAGCAGTTCTTC
abundance: .
len: 13
d_gene: .
j_gene: TRBJ2-1
v_gene: TRBV20-1

CDR3aa: CSARGPPGLAHTDTQYF
CDR3nt: TGCAGTGCTAGAGGACCACCGGGACTAGCGCACACAGATACGCAGTATTTT
abundance: .
len: 17
d_gene: TRBD2
j_gene: TRBJ2-3
v_gene: TRBV20-1

CDR3aa: CASRATVQETQYF
CDR3nt: TGTGCCAGCAGAGCGACAGTCCAAGAGACCCAGTACTTC
abundance: .
len: 13
d_gene: .
j_gene: TRBJ2-5
v_gene: TRBV2

CDR3aa: CASSFSGESYEQYF
CDR3nt: TGTGCCAGCAGTTTCTCAGGGGAGTCCTACGAGCAGTACTTC
abundance: few
len: 14
d_gene: .
j_gene: TRBJ2-7
v_gene: TRBV27

CDR3aa: CASSSRGTYNEQFF
CDR3nt: TGCGCCAGCAGCTCGAGGGGTACCTACAATGAGCAGTTCTTC
abundance: many
len: 14
d_gene: .
j_gene: TRBJ2-1
v_gene: TRBV5-1

CDR3aa: CASSFGLGWGTGELFF
CDR3nt: TGTGCCAGCAGTTTTGGGTTGGGGTGGGGCACCGGGGAGCTGTTTTTT
abundance: many
len: 16
d_gene: .
j_gene: TRBJ2-2
v_gene: TRBV28

CDR3aa: CSARESEGQNYEQYF
CDR3nt: TGCAGTGCTAGAGAGTCTGAAGGACAGAACTACGAGCAGTACTTC
abundance: many
len: 15
d_gene: .
j_gene: TRBJ2-7
v_gene: TRBV20-1

CDR3aa: CASSRLLGGGSGETQYF
CDR3nt: TGTGCCAGCAGTAGGTTATTGGGGGGAGGAAGTGGAGAGACCCAGTACTTC
abundance: .
len: 17
d_gene: .
j_gene: TRBJ2-5
v_gene: TRBV6-1

CDR3aa: CSASSGPGDTQYF
CDR3nt: TGCAGTGCATCTAGCGGACCCGGGGATACGCAGTATTTT
abundance: many
len: 13
d_gene: TRBD2
j_gene: TRBJ2-3
v_gene: TRBV20-1

CDR3aa: CASSLCEVLVNEQYF
CDR3nt: TGTGCCAGCAGTTTATGTGAGGTATTAGTGAACGAGCAGTACTTC
abundance: few
len: 15
d_gene: .
j_gene: TRBJ2-7
v_gene: TRBV27

CDR3aa: CATIPPLTGNQPQHF
CDR3nt: TGTGCCACCATACCGCCCCTCACCGGCAATCAGCCCCAGCATTTT
abundance: many
len: 15
d_gene: .
j_gene: TRBJ1-5
v_gene: TRBV28

CDR3aa: CASTPTVAKNIQYF
CDR3nt: TGTGCCAGCACCCCGACCGTAGCCAAAAACATTCAGTACTTC
abundance: few
len: 14
d_gene: .
j_gene: TRBJ2-4
v_gene: TRBV6-2/TRBV6-3

CDR3aa: CSAQATSGKTDTQYF
CDR3nt: TGCAGTGCACAAGCGACTAGCGGGAAGACAGATACGCAGTATTTT
abundance: once
len: 15
d_gene: TRBD2
j_gene: TRBJ2-3
v_gene: TRBV20-1

CDR3aa: CSGQPSGQLEQYF
CDR3nt: TGCAGTGGGCAGCCTAGCGGACAATTGGAGCAGTACTTC
abundance: .
len: 13
d_gene: TRBD2
j_gene: TRBJ2-7
v_gene: TRBV20-1

CDR3aa: CSAAGQAVPNYGYTF
CDR3nt: TGCAGTGCCGCTGGACAGGCAGTCCCTAACTATGGCTACACCTTC
abundance: .
len: 15
d_gene: TRBD1
j_gene: TRBJ1-2
v_gene: TRBV20-1

CDR3aa: CASSFRTVPSTDTQYF
CDR3nt: TGCGCCAGCAGCTTCCGGACAGTCCCTAGCACAGATACGCAGTATTTT
abundance: many
len: 16
d_gene: .
j_gene: TRBJ2-3
v_gene: TRBV5-1